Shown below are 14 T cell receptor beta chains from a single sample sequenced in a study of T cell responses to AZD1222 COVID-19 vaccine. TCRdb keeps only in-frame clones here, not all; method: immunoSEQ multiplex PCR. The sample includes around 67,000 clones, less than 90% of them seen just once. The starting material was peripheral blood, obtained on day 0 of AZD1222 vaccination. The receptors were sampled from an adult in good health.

The CDR3: CASSSQGGPYNSPLHF. The CDR3 DNA follows: TGTGCCAGCAGTTCCCAGGGGGGACCTTATAATTCACCCCTCCACTTT. This chain links TRBV6-5 with TRBJ1-6, with 7 positions matching TRBD1. Losses at the gene ends were 4 bases for V and 4 bases for J; bases not matched to a gene: 7. The germline V gene encodes CDR1 MNHEY and CDR2 SVGAGI. The CDR3 contains 16 residues.

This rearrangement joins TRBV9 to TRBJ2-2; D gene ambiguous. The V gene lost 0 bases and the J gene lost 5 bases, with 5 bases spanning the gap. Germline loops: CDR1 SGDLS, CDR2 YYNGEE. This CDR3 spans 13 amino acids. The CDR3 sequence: CASSVGGTGELFF. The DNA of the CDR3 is TGTGCCAGCAGCGTAGGCGGAACCGGGGAGCTGTTTTTT.

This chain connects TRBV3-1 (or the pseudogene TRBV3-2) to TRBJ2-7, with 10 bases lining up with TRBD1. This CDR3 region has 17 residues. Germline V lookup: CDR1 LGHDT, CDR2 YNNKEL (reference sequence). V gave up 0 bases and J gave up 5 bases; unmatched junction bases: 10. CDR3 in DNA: TGTGCCAGCAGCCAAGAGTTTCCGGGACAGGGGTGGAACGAGCAGTACTTC. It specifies CASSQEFPGQGWNEQYF.

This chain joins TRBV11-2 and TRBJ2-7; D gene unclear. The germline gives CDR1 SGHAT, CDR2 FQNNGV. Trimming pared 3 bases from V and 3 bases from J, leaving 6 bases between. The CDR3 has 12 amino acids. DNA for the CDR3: TGTGCCAGCAGCTTTGGGGTCTACGAGCAGTACTTC. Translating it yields CASSFGVYEQYF. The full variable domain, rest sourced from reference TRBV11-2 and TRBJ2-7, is EAGVAQSPRYKIIEKRQSVAFWCNPISGHATLYWYQQILGQGPKLLIQFQNNGVVDDSQLPKDRFSAERLKGVDSTLKIQPAKLEDSAVYLCASSFGVYEQYFGPGTRLTVT.

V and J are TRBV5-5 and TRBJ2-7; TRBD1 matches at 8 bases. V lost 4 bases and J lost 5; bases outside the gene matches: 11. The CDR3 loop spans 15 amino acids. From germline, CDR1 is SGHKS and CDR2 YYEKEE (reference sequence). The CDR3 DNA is TGTGCCAGCAGCCCACGGACAGGGTGGATTGACGAGCAGTACTTC. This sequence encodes CASSPRTGWIDEQYF. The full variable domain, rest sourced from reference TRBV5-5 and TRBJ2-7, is DAGVTQSPTHLIKTRGQQVTLRCSPISGHKSVSWYQQVLGQGPQFIFQYYEKEERGRGNFPDRFSARQFPNYSSELNVNALLLGDSALYLCASSPRTGWIDEQYFGPGTRLTVT.

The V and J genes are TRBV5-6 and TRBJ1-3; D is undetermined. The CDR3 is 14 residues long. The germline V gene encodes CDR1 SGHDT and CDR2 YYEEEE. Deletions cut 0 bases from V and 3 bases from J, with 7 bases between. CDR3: CASSLGTVGNTIYF. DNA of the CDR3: TGTGCCAGCAGCTTGGGCACAGTTGGAAACACCATATATTTT.

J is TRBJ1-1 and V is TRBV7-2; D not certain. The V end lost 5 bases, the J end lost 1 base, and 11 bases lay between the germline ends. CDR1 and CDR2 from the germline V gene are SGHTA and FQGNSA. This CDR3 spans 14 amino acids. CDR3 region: CASSPFAKNTEAFF. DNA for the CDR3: TGTGCCAGCAGCCCTTTCGCCAAGAACACTGAAGCTTTCTTT.

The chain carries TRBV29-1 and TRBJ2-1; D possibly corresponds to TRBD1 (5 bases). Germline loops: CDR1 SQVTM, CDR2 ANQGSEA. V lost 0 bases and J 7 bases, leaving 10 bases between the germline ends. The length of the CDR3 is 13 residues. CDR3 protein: CSVEDYRRNEQFF. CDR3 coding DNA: TGCAGCGTTGAAGATTACAGGAGAAATGAGCAGTTCTTC.

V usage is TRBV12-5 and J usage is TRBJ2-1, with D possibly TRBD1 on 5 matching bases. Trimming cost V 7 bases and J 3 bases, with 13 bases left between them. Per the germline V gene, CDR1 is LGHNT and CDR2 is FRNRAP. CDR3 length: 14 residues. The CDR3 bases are TGTGCTAGTGTCATGGACAAGCTCTACAATGAGCAGTTCTTC. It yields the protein CASVMDKLYNEQFF.

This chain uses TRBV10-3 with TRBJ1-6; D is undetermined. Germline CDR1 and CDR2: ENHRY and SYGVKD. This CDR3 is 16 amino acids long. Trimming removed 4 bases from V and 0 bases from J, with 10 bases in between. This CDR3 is CAISVEGSSYNSPLHF. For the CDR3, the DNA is TGTGCCATCAGTGTGGAAGGAAGCTCCTATAATTCACCCCTCCACTTT.

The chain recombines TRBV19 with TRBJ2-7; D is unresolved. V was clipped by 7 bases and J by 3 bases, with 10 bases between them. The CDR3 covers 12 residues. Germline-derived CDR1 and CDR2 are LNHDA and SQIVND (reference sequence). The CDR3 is CASTLRSYEQYF. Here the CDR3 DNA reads TGTGCCAGTACCCTCCGGAGCTACGAGCAGTACTTC.

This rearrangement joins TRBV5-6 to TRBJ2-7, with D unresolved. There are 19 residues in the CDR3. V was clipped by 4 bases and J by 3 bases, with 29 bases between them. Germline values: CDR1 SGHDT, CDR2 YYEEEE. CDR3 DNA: TGTGCCAGCAGCCCCACCGACATTCCAGACCCTATCGGGTACTACGAGCAGTACTTC. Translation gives CASSPTDIPDPIGYYEQYF.

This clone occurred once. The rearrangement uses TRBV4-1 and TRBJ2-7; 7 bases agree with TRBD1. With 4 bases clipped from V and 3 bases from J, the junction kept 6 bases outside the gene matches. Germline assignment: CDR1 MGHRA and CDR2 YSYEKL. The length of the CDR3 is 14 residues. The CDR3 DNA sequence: TGCGCCAGCAGCCCTGGACAGGTCCACTACGAGCAGTACTTC. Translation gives CASSPGQVHYEQYF.

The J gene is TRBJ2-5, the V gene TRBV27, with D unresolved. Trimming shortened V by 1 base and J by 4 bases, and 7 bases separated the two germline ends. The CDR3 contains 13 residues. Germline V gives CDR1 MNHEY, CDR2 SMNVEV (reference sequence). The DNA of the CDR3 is TGTGCCAGCAGTTTATGGTTGGGAGAGACCCAGTACTTC. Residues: CASSLWLGETQYF.